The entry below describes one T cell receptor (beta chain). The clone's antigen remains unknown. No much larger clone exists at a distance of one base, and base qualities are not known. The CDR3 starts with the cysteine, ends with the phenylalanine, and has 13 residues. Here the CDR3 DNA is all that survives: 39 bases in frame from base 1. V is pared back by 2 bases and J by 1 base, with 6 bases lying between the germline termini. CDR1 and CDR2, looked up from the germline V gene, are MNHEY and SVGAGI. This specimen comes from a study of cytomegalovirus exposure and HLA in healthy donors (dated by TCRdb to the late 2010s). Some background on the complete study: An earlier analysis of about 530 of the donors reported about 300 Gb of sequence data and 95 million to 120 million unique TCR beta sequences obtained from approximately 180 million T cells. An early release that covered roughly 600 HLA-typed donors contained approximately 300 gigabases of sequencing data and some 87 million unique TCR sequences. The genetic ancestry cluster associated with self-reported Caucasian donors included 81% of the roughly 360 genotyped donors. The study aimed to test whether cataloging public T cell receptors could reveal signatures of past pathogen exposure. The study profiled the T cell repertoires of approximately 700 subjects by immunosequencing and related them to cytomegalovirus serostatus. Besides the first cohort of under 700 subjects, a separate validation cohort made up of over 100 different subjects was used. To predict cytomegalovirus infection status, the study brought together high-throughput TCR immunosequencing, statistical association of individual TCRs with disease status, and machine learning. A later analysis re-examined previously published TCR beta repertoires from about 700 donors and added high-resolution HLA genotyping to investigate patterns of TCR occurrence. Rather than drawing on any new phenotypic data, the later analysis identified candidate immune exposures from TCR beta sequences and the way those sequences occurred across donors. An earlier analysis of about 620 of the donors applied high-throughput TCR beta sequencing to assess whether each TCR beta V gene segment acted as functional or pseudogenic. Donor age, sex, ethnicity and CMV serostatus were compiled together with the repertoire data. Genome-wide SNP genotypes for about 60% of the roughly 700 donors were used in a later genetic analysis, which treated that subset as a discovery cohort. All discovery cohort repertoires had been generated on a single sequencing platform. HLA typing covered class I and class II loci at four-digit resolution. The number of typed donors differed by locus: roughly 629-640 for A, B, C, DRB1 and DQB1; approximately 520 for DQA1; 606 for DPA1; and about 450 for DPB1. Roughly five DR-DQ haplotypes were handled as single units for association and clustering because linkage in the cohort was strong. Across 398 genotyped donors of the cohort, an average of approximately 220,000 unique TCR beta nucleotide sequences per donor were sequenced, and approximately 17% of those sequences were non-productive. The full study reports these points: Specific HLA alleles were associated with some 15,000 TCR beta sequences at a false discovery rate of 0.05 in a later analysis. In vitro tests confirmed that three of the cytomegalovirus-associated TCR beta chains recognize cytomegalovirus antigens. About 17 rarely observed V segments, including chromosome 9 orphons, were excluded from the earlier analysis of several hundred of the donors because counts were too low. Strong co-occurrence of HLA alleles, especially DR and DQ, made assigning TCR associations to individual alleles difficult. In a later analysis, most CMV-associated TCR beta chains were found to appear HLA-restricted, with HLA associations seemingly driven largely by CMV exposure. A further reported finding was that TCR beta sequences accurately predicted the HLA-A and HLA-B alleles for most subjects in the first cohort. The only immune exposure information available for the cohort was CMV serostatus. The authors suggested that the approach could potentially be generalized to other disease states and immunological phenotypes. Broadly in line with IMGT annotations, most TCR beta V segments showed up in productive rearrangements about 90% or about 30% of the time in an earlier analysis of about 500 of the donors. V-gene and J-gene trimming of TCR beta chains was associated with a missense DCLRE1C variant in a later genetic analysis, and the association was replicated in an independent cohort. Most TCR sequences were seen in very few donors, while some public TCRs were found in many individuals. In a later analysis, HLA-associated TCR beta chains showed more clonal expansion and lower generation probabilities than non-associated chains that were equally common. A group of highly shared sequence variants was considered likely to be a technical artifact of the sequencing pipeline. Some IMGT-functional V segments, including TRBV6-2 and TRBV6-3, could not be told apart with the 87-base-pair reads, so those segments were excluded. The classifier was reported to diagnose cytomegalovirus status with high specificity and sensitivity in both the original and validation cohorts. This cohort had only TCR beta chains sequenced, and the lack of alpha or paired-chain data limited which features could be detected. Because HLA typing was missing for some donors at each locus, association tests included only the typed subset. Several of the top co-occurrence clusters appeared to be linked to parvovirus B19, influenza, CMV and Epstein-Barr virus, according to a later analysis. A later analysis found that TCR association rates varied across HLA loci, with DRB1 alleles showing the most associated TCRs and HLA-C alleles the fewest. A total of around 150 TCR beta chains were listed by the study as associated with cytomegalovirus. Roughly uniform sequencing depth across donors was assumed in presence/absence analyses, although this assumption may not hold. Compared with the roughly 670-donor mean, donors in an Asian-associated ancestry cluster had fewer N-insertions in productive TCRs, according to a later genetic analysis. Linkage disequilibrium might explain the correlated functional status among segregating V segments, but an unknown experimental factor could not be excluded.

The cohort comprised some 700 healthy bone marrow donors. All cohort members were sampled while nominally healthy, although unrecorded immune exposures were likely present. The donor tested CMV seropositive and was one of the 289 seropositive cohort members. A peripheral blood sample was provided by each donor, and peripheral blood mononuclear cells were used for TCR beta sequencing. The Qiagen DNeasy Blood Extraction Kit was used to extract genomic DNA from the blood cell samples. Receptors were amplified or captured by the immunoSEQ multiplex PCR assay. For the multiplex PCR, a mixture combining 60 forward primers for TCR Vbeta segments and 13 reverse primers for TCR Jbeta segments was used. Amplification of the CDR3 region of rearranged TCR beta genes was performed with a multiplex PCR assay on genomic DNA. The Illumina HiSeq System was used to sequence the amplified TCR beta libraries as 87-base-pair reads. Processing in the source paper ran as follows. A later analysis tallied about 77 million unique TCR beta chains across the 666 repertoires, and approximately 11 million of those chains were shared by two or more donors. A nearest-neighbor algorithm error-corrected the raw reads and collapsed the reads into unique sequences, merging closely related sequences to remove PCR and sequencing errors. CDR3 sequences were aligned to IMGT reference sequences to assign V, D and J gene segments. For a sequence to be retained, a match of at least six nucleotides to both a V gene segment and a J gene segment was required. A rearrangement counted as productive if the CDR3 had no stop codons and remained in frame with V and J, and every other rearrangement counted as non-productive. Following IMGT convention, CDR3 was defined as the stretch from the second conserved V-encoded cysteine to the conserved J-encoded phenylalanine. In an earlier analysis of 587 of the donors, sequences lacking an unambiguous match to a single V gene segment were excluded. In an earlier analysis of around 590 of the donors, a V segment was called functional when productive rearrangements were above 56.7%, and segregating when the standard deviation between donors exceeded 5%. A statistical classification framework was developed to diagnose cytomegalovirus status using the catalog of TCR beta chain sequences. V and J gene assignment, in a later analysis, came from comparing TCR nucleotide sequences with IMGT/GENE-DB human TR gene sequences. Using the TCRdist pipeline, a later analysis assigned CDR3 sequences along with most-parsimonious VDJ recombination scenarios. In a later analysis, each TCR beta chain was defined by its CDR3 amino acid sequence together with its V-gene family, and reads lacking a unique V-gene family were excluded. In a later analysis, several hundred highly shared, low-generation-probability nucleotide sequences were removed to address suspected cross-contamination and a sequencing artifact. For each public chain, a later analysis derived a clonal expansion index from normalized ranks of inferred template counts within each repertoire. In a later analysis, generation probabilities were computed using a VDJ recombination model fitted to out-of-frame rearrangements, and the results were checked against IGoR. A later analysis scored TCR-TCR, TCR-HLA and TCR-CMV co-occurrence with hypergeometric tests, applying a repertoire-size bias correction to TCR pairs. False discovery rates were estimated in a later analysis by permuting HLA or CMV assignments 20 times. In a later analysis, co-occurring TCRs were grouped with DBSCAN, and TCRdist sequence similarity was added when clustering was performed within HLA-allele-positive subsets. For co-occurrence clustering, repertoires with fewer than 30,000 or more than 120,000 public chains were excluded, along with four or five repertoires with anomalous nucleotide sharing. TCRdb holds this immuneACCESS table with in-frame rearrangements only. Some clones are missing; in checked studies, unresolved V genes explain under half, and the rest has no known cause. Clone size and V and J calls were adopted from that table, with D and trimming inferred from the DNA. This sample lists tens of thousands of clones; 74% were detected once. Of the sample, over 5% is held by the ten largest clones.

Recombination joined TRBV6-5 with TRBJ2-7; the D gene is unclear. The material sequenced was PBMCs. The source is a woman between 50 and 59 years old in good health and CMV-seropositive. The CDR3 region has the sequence CASSYAASYEQYF. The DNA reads TGTGCCAGCAGTTACGCAGCGTCCTACGAGCAGTACTTC.